Below are 22 T cell receptor beta chains sequenced from a single sample in a study of shared clonotypes between healthy human individuals. Only in-frame clones appear in the TCRdb table, and some are missing; sequencing was by immunoSEQ multiplex PCR. The sample has about 1.5 million clones, about 96% seen once; the top ten hold about 1.2%. The sequenced material came from naive CD4+ T cells sorted from blood. As for subset: CD45RA+ positively selected. These receptors were obtained from a man aged 30-40 years in good health.

The V gene is TRBV19, the J gene TRBJ1-5; D is perhaps TRBD1 (5 bases). CDR3 length: 14 residues. CDR1 is LNHDA and CDR2 is SQIVND in the germline V gene (reference sequence). Trimming cost V 4 bases and J 1 base, with 8 bases left between them. In DNA, the CDR3 is TGTGCCAGTAGTAGACGGGACAGCAATCAGCCCCAGCATTTT. This sequence encodes CASSRRDSNQPQHF. Based on the CDR3 plus reference TRBV19 and TRBJ1-5, the full variable domain is DGGITQSPKYLFRKEGQNVTLSCEQNLNHDAMYWYRQDPGQGLRLIYYSQIVNDFQKGDIAEGYSVSREKKESFPLTVTSAQKNPTAFYLCASSRRDSNQPQHFGDGTRLSIL.

The V call is TRBV6-1, the J call TRBJ2-7; D gene unclear. Germline V lookup: CDR1 MNHNS, CDR2 SASEGT. The CDR3 has 15 amino acids. Trimming cost V 2 bases and J 0 bases, with 11 bases left between them. CDR3 sequence reads: CASSENPFSSYEQYF. DNA for the CDR3: TGTGCCAGCAGTGAAAACCCTTTCAGCTCCTACGAGCAGTACTTC.

The chain employs TRBV28 and TRBJ2-3; no clear D gene. V was clipped by 5 bases and J by 1 base, with 13 bases between them. This CDR3 contains 15 residues. The germline V gene encodes CDR1 MDHEN and CDR2 SYDVKM. CDR3 protein: CASSARRSGTDTQYF. The CDR3 nucleotides read TGTGCCAGCAGTGCCCGGAGAAGCGGCACAGATACGCAGTATTTT.

This clone was seen only a few times. The genes are TRBV7-9 and TRBJ1-2; D is uncertain. The V gene's germline CDR1 is SEHNR and CDR2 FQNEAQ (reference sequence). The V end was cut by 3 bases, the J end by 0 bases, with 11 bases between. This CDR3 spans 15 amino acids. CDR3 region: CASSFLGTTNYGYTF. DNA for the CDR3: TGTGCCAGCAGCTTCCTGGGCACTACTAACTATGGCTACACCTTC.

The chain carries TRBV5-6 and TRBJ1-4; no clear D. V was pared by 3 bases and J by 5 bases, with 11 bases between. The CDR3 sequence is 14 residues long. Germline CDR1 and CDR2: SGHDT and YYEEEE. The CDR3 DNA sequence: TGTGCCAGCAGCTCGGACGGGGTAAATGAAAAACTGTTTTTT. It yields the protein CASSSDGVNEKLFF.

This clone has a single count. CDR3 sequence reads: CASSVATQGGLFF. As DNA, the CDR3 is TGTGCCAGCAGCGTAGCTACCCAGGGCGGACTGTTTTTT. V is TRBV9 and J is TRBJ1-4; TRBD1 might be the D (5 bases). The CDR3 is 13 amino acids. Germline CDR1 and CDR2: SGDLS and YYNGEE. Trimming stripped 0 bases from V and 13 bases from J, with 13 bases between. Using reference TRBV9 and TRBJ1-4 for the parts outside the CDR3, the full variable domain is DSGVTQTPKHLITATGQRVTLRCSPRSGDLSVYWYQQSLDQGLQFLIQYYNGEERAKGNILERFSAQQFPDLHSELNLSSLELGDSALYFCASSVATQGGLFFGSGTQLSVL.

The chain couples TRBV4-1 to TRBJ2-7; D is possibly TRBD1 (6 bases). Germline CDR1 MGHRA, CDR2 YSYEKL. The CDR3 has 15 residues. Trimming removed 1 base from V and 2 bases from J, with 12 bases in between. CDR3 DNA: TGCGCCAGCAGCCAAGGGACAGTTTCTACCTACGAGCAGTACTTC. It is translated as CASSQGTVSTYEQYF.

The rearrangement uses TRBV5-1 and TRBJ2-3; TRBD2 matches 8 bases. The CDR3 sequence is 15 residues long. V lost 2 bases, J lost 2 bases, and 4 bases stayed unmatched. Germline assignment: CDR1 SGHRS and CDR2 YFSETQ. CDR3 sequence (DNA): TGCGCCAGCAGCTTTAGCGGGGCTCACACAGATACGCAGTATTTT. Its protein is CASSFSGAHTDTQYF.

This chain links TRBV7-3 with TRBJ2-7; 8 bases agree with TRBD1. Germline CDR1 reads SGHTA; CDR2 reads FQGTGA. The CDR3 consists of 14 residues. Losses at the gene ends were 3 bases for V and 5 bases for J; bases not matched to a gene: 6. CDR3 sequence reads: CASSLSGGNDEQYF. The CDR3 DNA is TGTGCCAGCAGCTTGTCAGGGGGCAACGACGAGCAGTACTTC. The full variable domain, completed using reference TRBV7-3 and TRBJ2-7, is GAGVSQTPSNKVTEKGKYVELRCDPISGHTALYWYRQSLGQGPEFLIYFQGTGAADDSGLPNDRFFAVRPEGSVSTLKIQRTERGDSAVYLCASSLSGGNDEQYFGPGTRLTVT.

This clone appeared once. The rearrangement uses TRBV10-2 and TRBJ1-5; D is uncertain. V lost 3 bases and J lost 9, with 15 bases in between. CDR3 size: 14 residues. In germline, CDR1 is WSHSY, CDR2 SAAADI. CDR3 nucleotide sequence: TGCGCCAGCAGTGATATGAGGGTCCAAGGGCCCCAGCATTTT. Translating it yields CASSDMRVQGPQHF.

The chain recombines TRBV2 with TRBJ2-7; 8 bases fit TRBD2. Germline V gene sequence: CDR1 SNHLY, CDR2 FYNNEI. This CDR3 contains 15 residues. J lost 4 bases, V lost 1 base, and 6 bases had no gene match. CDR3: CASSEGVASGYEQYF. The CDR3 DNA sequence: TGTGCCAGCAGTGAAGGTGTGGCTAGCGGGTACGAGCAGTACTTC.

The chain is built from TRBV7-9 and TRBJ2-3; D might be TRBD2 (5 bases). Germline CDR1 and CDR2: SEHNR and FQNEAQ (reference sequence). The CDR3 spans 15 residues. V dropped 1 base and J dropped 4 bases, with 12 bases sitting between them. DNA for the CDR3: TGTGCCAGCAGCTTAGGAGAGGGATGGGCAGATACGCAGTATTTT. Residues: CASSLGEGWADTQYF.

The J gene is TRBJ2-7, the V gene TRBV19, with D possibly called TRBD1 or TRBD2 (5 bases each). The V gene's germline CDR1 is LNHDA and CDR2 SQIVND (reference sequence). V was clipped by 7 bases and J by 1 base, with 17 bases between them. The length of the CDR3 is 15 residues. CDR3 protein: CASTHTRGGSYEQYF. CDR3 in DNA: TGTGCCAGTACCCACACGAGGGGCGGGTCCTACGAGCAGTACTTC.

The chain is built from TRBV18 and TRBJ2-7; no clear D gene. The CDR3 length is 13 residues. CDR1 is KGHSH and CDR2 is LQKENI in the germline V gene. Trimming removed 3 bases at V and 3 bases at J, with 9 bases between. This chain's CDR3 is CASSPDPFYEQYF. The CDR3 DNA is TGTGCCAGCTCACCGGACCCTTTCTACGAGCAGTACTTC.

This clone came up once. The chain couples TRBV29-1 to TRBJ2-7; perhaps TRBD1 as D (5 bases). Germline CDR1 SQVTM, CDR2 ANQGSEA. V dropped 2 bases and J dropped 5 bases, with 16 bases sitting between them. The CDR3 is 14 amino acids. CDR3 nucleotides: TGCAGCGTTGAACCTCCAGGGAAGCTCCACGAGCAGTACTTC. It is translated as CSVEPPGKLHEQYF.

V and J are TRBV15 and TRBJ2-1; maybe TRBD2 (5 bases). CDR3 length: 14 residues. The ends were cut back, 8 bases at V and 8 bases at J, with 19 bases in the middle. CDR1 LNHNV and CDR2 YYDKDF come from the germline V gene (reference sequence). The CDR3 region has the DNA TGTGCCACCGCGGCGACTACCCTTCTGGATGAGCAGTTCTTC. As protein: CATAATTLLDEQFF.

The chain employs TRBV20-1 and TRBJ1-3, with D uncertain. From germline, CDR1 is DFQATT and CDR2 SNEGSKA (reference sequence). V was trimmed by 2 bases and J by 7 bases, leaving 3 bases between them. The CDR3 is 10 residues long. In nucleotides, the CDR3 is TGCAGTGCTAGACTGAACACCATATATTTT. As protein: CSARLNTIYF.

The chain recombines TRBV2 with TRBJ2-7; 7 nucleotides align to TRBD1. V was clipped by 6 bases and J by 6 bases; unmatched bases: 14. Germline CDR1 and CDR2: SNHLY and FYNNEI. The CDR3 consists of 15 residues. The DNA for the CDR3 is TGTGCCAGCAGGCCCAGGACAGGAGGTTCGTCCGAGCAGTACTTC. This gives the protein CASRPRTGGSSEQYF.

The rearrangement uses TRBV9 and TRBJ1-3, with D possibly TRBD1 on 5 matching bases. CDR1 is SGDLS and CDR2 is YYNGEE in the germline V gene. The CDR3 contains 15 residues. V was pared by 0 bases and J by 0 bases, with 7 bases between. The CDR3 nucleotides are TGTGCCAGCAGCGTAGAAGGGACCTCTGGAAACACCATATATTTT. This encodes CASSVEGTSGNTIYF.

This clone appeared a single time. At the DNA level, this CDR3 is encoded by other sequences in the same sample as well. The chain is built from TRBV29-1 and TRBJ2-3; the D is unclear. With 4 bases removed from V and 8 bases from J, the gap between germline ends came to 7 bases. This CDR3 is built from 10 residues. Germline V gene data show CDR1 as SQVTM and CDR2 as ANQGSEA. The CDR3 is CSVAVGTQYF. CDR3 DNA sequence: TGCAGCGTTGCCGTGGGTACGCAGTATTTT.

The chain is built from TRBV11-3 and TRBJ2-3; 8 bases are shared with TRBD2. The germline V gene has CDR1 SGHNT and CDR2 YENEEA. The J segment lost 1 base and the V segment lost 5 bases, leaving 8 bases of the junction unmatched. This CDR3 comprises 16 residues. CDR3 in amino acids: CASSPRAGAGTDTQYF. DNA for the CDR3: TGTGCCAGCAGCCCGAGAGCGGGAGCAGGCACAGATACGCAGTATTTT.

This clone was observed once. The V gene is TRBV18, the J gene TRBJ2-1; D is perhaps TRBD2 (5 bases). Germline assignment: CDR1 KGHSH and CDR2 LQKENI. The germline V and J ends were trimmed by 1 base and 4 bases, with 11 bases remaining between them. There are 15 residues in the CDR3. DNA of the CDR3: TGTGCCAGCTCACCACAGGCTTCGGGATACAATGAGCAGTTCTTC. Protein: CASSPQASGYNEQFF.